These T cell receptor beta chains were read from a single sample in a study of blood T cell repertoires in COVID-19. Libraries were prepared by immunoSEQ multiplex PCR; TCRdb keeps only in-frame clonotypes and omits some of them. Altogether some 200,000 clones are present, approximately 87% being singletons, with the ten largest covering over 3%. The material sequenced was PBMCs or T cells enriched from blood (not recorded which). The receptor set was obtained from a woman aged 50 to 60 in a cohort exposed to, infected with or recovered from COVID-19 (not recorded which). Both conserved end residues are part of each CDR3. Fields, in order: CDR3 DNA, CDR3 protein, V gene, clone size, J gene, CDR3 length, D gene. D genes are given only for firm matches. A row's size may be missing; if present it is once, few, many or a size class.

TGTGCCAGCAGCGTAGGGGCAGGGGCCAACTATGGCTACACCTTC	CASSVGAGANYGYTF	TRBV9	.	TRBJ1-2	15	.
TGTGCCAGCAGCTTCAATACCCCCCCTGGACAGGGGACCGAAAAACTGTTTTTT	CASSFNTPPGQGTEKLFF	TRBV7-3	once	TRBJ1-4	18	TRBD1
TGTGCCAGTAGGGACACCTCTGGAAACACCATATATTTT	CASRDTSGNTIYF	TRBV19	once	TRBJ1-3	13	.
TGTGCCAGCAGCTTAATGGGACAGGTAAATCAGCCCCAGCATTTT	CASSLMGQVNQPQHF	TRBV5-6	once	TRBJ1-5	15	TRBD1
TGTGCCAGTAGTCCAGGACAGGGTGGTTATGGCTACACCTTC	CASSPGQGGYGYTF	TRBV19	.	TRBJ1-2	14	TRBD1
TGTGCCAGCAGACCTGGGGGGTTTCAGCCCCAGCATTTT	CASRPGGFQPQHF	TRBV6-5	.	TRBJ1-5	13	.
TGTGCCATCAGTGACAGGCCTAATCAGCCCCAGCATTTT	CAISDRPNQPQHF	TRBV10-3	.	TRBJ1-5	13	.
TGTGCCTGGAGTGTACAGTCCGAAGCTTTCTTT	CAWSVQSEAFF	TRBV30	.	TRBJ1-1	11	.
TGTGCCATCGCAGGACTAGCGGGGGCGGCGGAGACCCAGTACTTC	CAIAGLAGAAETQYF	TRBV10-3	.	TRBJ2-5	15	TRBD2
TGTGCCAGCAGCGAACAGGGGAGACTAGCGGGGACTGAGCAGTTCTTC	CASSEQGRLAGTEQFF	TRBV2	once	TRBJ2-1	16	TRBD2
TGTGCCAGCAGCGGGGCTATATGGGGGGTCACCGGGGAGCTGTTTTTT	CASSGAIWGVTGELFF	TRBV7-9	few	TRBJ2-2	16	.
TGTGCCAGCAGCTACCTCGGAGTCAGCTCTGGAAACACCATATATTTT	CASSYLGVSSGNTIYF	TRBV9	.	TRBJ1-3	16	.
TGTGCCAGCAGCTTGATTTCAGGGGGGTATGGCTACACCTTC	CASSLISGGYGYTF	TRBV5-6	.	TRBJ1-2	14	TRBD1
TGTGCCAGCTCACTACTAGCGGGGGCAGATACGCAGTATTTT	CASSLLAGADTQYF	TRBV18	.	TRBJ2-3	14	TRBD2
TGTGCCAGCGGAAGACAGGGCGGTGAAAAACTGTTTTTT	CASGRQGGEKLFF	TRBV6-5	.	TRBJ1-4	13	TRBD1
TGTGCCAGCAGTCGAGCAGGGGGCTCTGGAAACACCATATATTTT	CASSRAGGSGNTIYF	TRBV13	.	TRBJ1-3	15	TRBD1
TGCGCCAGCAGCTTGTCAGGGGGCGATTTCTATGGCTACACCTTC	CASSLSGGDFYGYTF	TRBV5-1	.	TRBJ1-2	15	TRBD1
TGTGCCAGCAGTGAGGTCAACCGGGAAGCACTGTTTTTT	CASSEVNREALFF	TRBV2	.	TRBJ1-4	13	.
TGTGCCAGCAGCTTAGAGACTAGCAGGGCCGGGGAGCTGTTTTTT	CASSLETSRAGELFF	TRBV7-3	.	TRBJ2-2	15	TRBD2
TGCAGCGCATCGGCCGGGACAGGGTCGGGAACTGAAGCTTTCTTT	CSASAGTGSGTEAFF	TRBV29-1	.	TRBJ1-1	15	TRBD1
TGTGCCAGCATCCCCGTGACAGGGAGGAACACTGAAGCTTTCTTT	CASIPVTGRNTEAFF	TRBV28	.	TRBJ1-1	15	TRBD1
TGTGCCAGCAGTGAAGTCCTTGTCGGCCGGGGTTCACCCCTCCACTTT	CASSEVLVGRGSPLHF	TRBV6-1	.	TRBJ1-6	16	.
TGTGCCAGCAGCTTGTCAGCGACTGGAAACACCATATATTTT	CASSLSATGNTIYF	TRBV11-3	.	TRBJ1-3	14	.
TGTGCCAGTAGTATACGGACTAGCGGGGGGGTCCAAGAGACCCAGTACTTC	CASSIRTSGGVQETQYF	TRBV19	few	TRBJ2-5	17	TRBD2
TGCGCCAGCAGCTTGGGCGGGACAGAGACCCAGCATTTT	CASSLGGTETQHF	TRBV5-1	.	TRBJ1-5	13	TRBD1
TGTGCCAGCTCCTCCTCCGGGGGGATAGAGACCCAGTACTTC	CASSSSGGIETQYF	TRBV18	.	TRBJ2-5	14	TRBD2
TGTGCCAGCAGCCAGGGTTCTAGCGGCCGGGAGACCCAGTACTTC	CASSQGSSGRETQYF	TRBV4-2	.	TRBJ2-5	15	TRBD2
TGTGCCAGCAGCTTAATGGCCCGTCGACAGGGACTCTATGGCTACACCTTC	CASSLMARRQGLYGYTF	TRBV7-9	.	TRBJ1-2	17	TRBD1
TGTGCCAGCAGGCGGACAGGGTCCGGCTACACCTTC	CASRRTGSGYTF	TRBV28	.	TRBJ1-2	12	TRBD1
TGTGCCAGCAGCTTAGCGCGGGGGGGCCCAGAGACCCAGTACTTC	CASSLARGGPETQYF	TRBV7-2	.	TRBJ2-5	15	TRBD2
TGTGCCAGCAGCGTAGGGATAGGGGCTGGAAACACCATATATTTT	CASSVGIGAGNTIYF	TRBV9	few	TRBJ1-3	15	.
TGTGCCAGCTCCCCTCTGCAAGGGGCTGGGGCCAACGTCCTGACTTTC	CASSPLQGAGANVLTF	TRBV18	.	TRBJ2-6	16	.
TGTGCCAGCAGCCAGAGTAATTCACCCCTCCACTTT	CASSQSNSPLHF	TRBV3-1/TRBV3-2	.	TRBJ1-6	12	.
TGTGCCAGCAGCCCAATCAGGGGGTACTATGGCTACACCTTC	CASSPIRGYYGYTF	TRBV11-2	.	TRBJ1-2	14	TRBD1
TGTGCCAGCAGTCAGGGGGCACGATATGGCTACACCTTC	CASSQGARYGYTF	TRBV12-3/TRBV12-4	.	TRBJ1-2	13	TRBD1
TGTGCCAGCAGCTTAGAGAGATTCTCTGGGGCCAACGTCCTGACTTTC	CASSLERFSGANVLTF	TRBV11-2	.	TRBJ2-6	16	.
TGCGCCAGCAGCTTGGTGGGCAGCTCTGGAAACACCATATATTTT	CASSLVGSSGNTIYF	TRBV5-1	.	TRBJ1-3	15	.
TGTGCCAGCAGCTGGGAGACCAGGGGACAGCTCAATCAGCCCCAGCATTTT	CASSWETRGQLNQPQHF	TRBV6-2/TRBV6-3	once	TRBJ1-5	17	TRBD1
TGTGCCAGCAGCTCATGGGGACGGACAGGGGAATCGTTCTCTGGAAACACCATATATTTT	CASSSWGRTGESFSGNTIYF	TRBV7-3	.	TRBJ1-3	20	TRBD1
TGTGCCAGCAGCCCCCGACCGGGACTAGTACGACACGAGCAGTACTTC	CASSPRPGLVRHEQYF	TRBV7-2	.	TRBJ2-7	16	TRBD2
TGTGCCAGCAGTTCGTACAGGGGGCCTGGAAACACCATATATTTT	CASSSYRGPGNTIYF	TRBV27	.	TRBJ1-3	15	TRBD1
TGTGCCACCAGCAAAACCGGGACAGGGTATTCACCCCTCCACTTT	CATSKTGTGYSPLHF	TRBV15	.	TRBJ1-6	15	TRBD1
TGTGCCAGCAGGCTAGCGGGGGGGAAAGAGACCCAGTACTTC	CASRLAGGKETQYF	TRBV28	.	TRBJ2-5	14	TRBD2
TGTGCCAGCAGCGTAGACGGGAGGGGTGAGCAGTTCTTC	CASSVDGRGEQFF	TRBV9	.	TRBJ2-1	13	TRBD2
TGTGCCAGCAGTTACTCGTCGAGTAATGAAAAACTGTTTTTT	CASSYSSSNEKLFF	TRBV6-6	.	TRBJ1-4	14	.
TGTGCCAGTAGTATAGTTAACAGCAACTATGGCTACACCTTC	CASSIVNSNYGYTF	TRBV19	.	TRBJ1-2	14	.
TGTGCCAGTAGTATAAGGAGGGGTGGGATGACCGGGGAGCTGTTTTTT	CASSIRRGGMTGELFF	TRBV19	.	TRBJ2-2	16	.
TGTGCCAGCAGCTCACAGGGGGTATTACGGGAGAATTCACCCCTCCACTTT	CASSSQGVLRENSPLHF	TRBV5-5	few	TRBJ1-6	17	TRBD1